This T cell receptor (beta chain) was profiled in a study of cytomegalovirus exposure and HLA in healthy donors. Points from the study as a whole: The classifier reportedly diagnosed cytomegalovirus status with high sensitivity and specificity. The authors considered a cluster of highly shared sequence variants likely to be a sequencing artifact.

PCR was performed using 60 Vbeta and 13 Jbeta primers. Repertoires were generated with immunoSEQ multiplex PCR, while TCRdb's copy carries only in-frame clones and drops some. The table includes 200,000 or so clones, 79% detected once. The CDR3 is made up of 15 amino acids. From germline, CDR1 is MGHRA and CDR2 YSYEKL. Trimming cost V 0 bases and J 14 bases, with 21 bases left between them. In regard to this clone: The antigen remains unidentified.

The sample comprised PBMCs. This TCR was recovered from a man aged 45-65 years in good health and CMV-seronegative. The gene calls are TRBV4-1 and TRBJ2-3; D perhaps matches TRBD2 (5 bases). The CDR3 here is CASSQDFPSGSRRYF. The CDR3 DNA sequence: TGCGCCAGCAGCCAAGACTTTCCAAGCGGTTCGAGGCGGTATTTT.